A selection of T cell receptor beta chains follows, all from one sample in a study of shared clonotypes between healthy human individuals. Here immunoSEQ multiplex PCR was the method, and the copy in TCRdb shows in-frame clones only, minus some. The sample has roughly 1,600,000 clones, 98% seen once. Sequences were obtained from naive CD4+ T cells sorted from blood. These receptors were collected from a man aged 30-40 years in good health. CDR3s include the opening cysteine and the closing phenylalanine or tryptophan. The D gene is left open where the match is weak. A row's size may be missing; if present it is once, few, many or a size class.

V	size	D	J	DNA	CDR3
TRBV28	.	.	TRBJ1-1	TGTGCCAGCAGTTTAACCCACACTGAAGCTTTCTTT	CASSLTHTEAFF
TRBV6-5	.	TRBD1	TRBJ1-1	TGTGCCAGCAGAACAGGGGTCACTGAAGCTTTCTTT	CASRTGVTEAFF
TRBV4-1	.	TRBD1	TRBJ1-2	TGCGCCAGCAGCCAGACGACAGGGGTGAAGGGCTACACCTTC	CASSQTTGVKGYTF
TRBV29-1	.	TRBD1	TRBJ1-5	TGCAGCGTCTCAAGCGGACAGGGTGGGCCCCAGCATTTT	CSVSSGQGGPQHF
TRBV29-1	.	TRBD2	TRBJ2-3	TGCAGCGCCGCCGGGACTAGCGGGAGCACAGATACGCAGTATTTT	CSAAGTSGSTDTQYF
TRBV10-1	.	.	TRBJ1-2	TGCGCCAGCAGTGACGCACAGAGCTATGGCTACACCTTC	CASSDAQSYGYTF
TRBV2	.	.	TRBJ1-2	TGTGCCAGCATGAGGGCAGGGAGTTTAGGTGGCTACACCTTC	CASMRAGSLGGYTF
TRBV27	.	.	TRBJ2-5	TGTGCCAGCAGGCTGCAGGGGGGTGGAGAGACCCAGTACTTC	CASRLQGGGETQYF
TRBV6-5	.	.	TRBJ2-7	TGTGCCAGCAGTTACGCCCACGCCTACGAGCAGTACTTC	CASSYAHAYEQYF
TRBV6-5	.	.	TRBJ2-7	TGTGCCAGCAGTTACCAGCCCTCCTACGAGCAGTACTTC	CASSYQPSYEQYF
TRBV7-8	.	.	TRBJ1-5	TGTGCCAGCAGCGCAGCGCTGGGCGCAGAGCAGCCCCAGCATTTT	CASSAALGAEQPQHF
TRBV19	once	TRBD2	TRBJ2-5	TGTGCCAGTAGTACAGGACTAGCGGGCGGCGGGTTGACCCAGTACTTC	CASSTGLAGGGLTQYF
TRBV4-1	.	.	TRBJ1-2	TGCGCCAGCAGCCAAGCAGCAGGGTTGGGTGGCTACACCTTC	CASSQAAGLGGYTF
TRBV7-7	.	.	TRBJ2-5	TGTGCTAGCACCCTCGGGAACCAAGAGACCCAGTACTTC	CASTLGNQETQYF
TRBV30	.	.	TRBJ2-5	TGTGCCTGGAGTGTAGGTGCGGGAACTCGAGAGACCCAGTACTTC	CAWSVGAGTRETQYF
TRBV7-6	.	.	TRBJ1-1	TGTGCCAGCAGCCATACAGGGACCGGACCATTGAACACTGAAGCTTTCTTT	CASSHTGTGPLNTEAFF
TRBV28	.	TRBD2	TRBJ2-1	TGTGCCAGCAGTTCCCCCGGGACTAGCCCCCTCGATGAGCAGTTCTTC	CASSSPGTSPLDEQFF
TRBV7-3	.	.	TRBJ2-1	TGTGCCAGCAGCATCGGGTCGGCGGGAACCTACAATGAGCAGTTCTTC	CASSIGSAGTYNEQFF
TRBV6-1	.	.	TRBJ1-1	TGTGCCAGCAGCAGAAGGGGCACTGAAGCTTTCTTT	CASSRRGTEAFF
TRBV2	once	TRBD1	TRBJ1-1	TGTGCCAGCAAGGGGACAGGGGACCTTTTGGGGGACACTGAAGCTTTCTTT	CASKGTGDLLGDTEAFF
TRBV5-1	.	.	TRBJ1-1	TGCGCCAGCAGCTTGGTTGGGGTCACTTCTGAAGCTTTCTTT	CASSLVGVTSEAFF
TRBV5-4	.	TRBD2	TRBJ2-2	TGTGCCAGCAGCACCTGGACTAGCGGGAAAACCGGGGAGCTGTTTTTT	CASSTWTSGKTGELFF
TRBV2	.	TRBD2	TRBJ2-7	TGTGCCAGCAGGAGTCAGCGGGACTACTACGAGCAGTACTTC	CASRSQRDYYEQYF
TRBV5-4	.	.	TRBJ2-7	TGTGCCAGCAGCCTCGACCGGGATTCCACCTACGAGCAGTACTTC	CASSLDRDSTYEQYF
TRBV5-4	once	.	TRBJ2-5	TGTGCCAGCAGCTTAAAGGGGCAAAGGGAGACCCAGTACTTC	CASSLKGQRETQYF
TRBV7-3	.	TRBD2	TRBJ2-3	TGTGCCAGCAGCTTAACGGGGACTATCACAGATACGCAGTATTTT	CASSLTGTITDTQYF
TRBV5-1	once	.	TRBJ2-4	TGCGCCAGCAGCGTACAGGGTAAGGGAGACATTCAGTACTTC	CASSVQGKGDIQYF
TRBV12-1	.	.	TRBJ2-7	TGTGCCAGCAGCTCGCATAGCCCCCAGGAAGACTACGAGCAGTACTTC	CASSSHSPQEDYEQYF
TRBV7-9	.	.	TRBJ2-2	TGTGCCAGCAGCTTAGAAGGGGTAACCGGGGAGCTGTTTTTT	CASSLEGVTGELFF
TRBV14	.	TRBD2	TRBJ2-1	TGTGCCAGCAGCTTTTATCGGGGCGGGAGGGGTGTCAATGAGCAGTTCTTC	CASSFYRGGRGVNEQFF
TRBV28	.	TRBD1	TRBJ2-7	TGTGCCAGCAGCAGGGGGACAGGAAAACTCTACGAGCAGTACTTC	CASSRGTGKLYEQYF
TRBV5-1	.	.	TRBJ2-7	TGCGCCAGCAGCTTGTCGCCCAACTCCTACGAGCAGTACTTC	CASSLSPNSYEQYF
TRBV19	.	.	TRBJ2-7	TGTGCCAGTAGACGGGACCCTCGACGGTCGGACGAGCAGTACTTC	CASRRDPRRSDEQYF
TRBV4-1	.	.	TRBJ1-2	TGCGCCAGCAGCCAAGCCCCCTCAGGTGACTATGGCTACACCTTC	CASSQAPSGDYGYTF
TRBV7-9	.	.	TRBJ2-7	TGTGCCAGCACCCACGAAGGAGGGATCACGGGCCACGAGCAGTACTTC	CASTHEGGITGHEQYF
TRBV19	.	TRBD1	TRBJ2-3	TGTGCCAGTAGTGCTCGGGAAGGGGGCAGCACAGATACGCAGTATTTT	CASSAREGGSTDTQYF
TRBV29-1	.	TRBD1	TRBJ2-5	TGCAGCGGGACAGGGGAAGACCAAGAGACCCAGTACTTC	CSGTGEDQETQYF
TRBV29-1	.	TRBD2	TRBJ2-1	TGCAGCGGCACAGGGGGGGCGGTAAACCCAGGGACTAGCGGGAGCGATGAGCAGTTCTTC	CSGTGGAVNPGTSGSDEQFF
TRBV15	.	TRBD2	TRBJ2-7	TGTGCCACCAGCAGAGAAAGATGGACTAGCGGGCACGAGCAGTACTTC	CATSRERWTSGHEQYF
TRBV5-4	.	.	TRBJ2-7	TGTGCCAGCAGCTTGGGGACAGAGACCTACGAGCAGTACTTC	CASSLGTETYEQYF
TRBV4-1	.	.	TRBJ2-4	TGCGCCAGCAGCCAAGATCCGGAAGGCGTACTCAAAAACATTCAGTACTTC	CASSQDPEGVLKNIQYF
TRBV7-6	.	.	TRBJ2-7	TGTGCCAGCAGCCTTAGGTGGGACTACGAGCAGTACTTC	CASSLRWDYEQYF
TRBV5-1	.	.	TRBJ2-7	TGCGCCAGCAGCTTGGCCAATGGGGGGCTATCCTACGAGCAGTACTTC	CASSLANGGLSYEQYF
TRBV11-1	once	TRBD1	TRBJ2-1	TGTGCCAGCAGCTTATTTGGGACAGGGAGCTCCTACAATGAGCAGTTCTTC	CASSLFGTGSSYNEQFF
TRBV28	.	.	TRBJ1-5	TGTGCCAGCAAGTCGACAGTTTTAAATTATGATCAGCCCCAGCATTTT	CASKSTVLNYDQPQHF
TRBV9	.	.	TRBJ1-1	TGTGCCAGCAGCGTTGGGGGAACTGAAGCTTTCTTT	CASSVGGTEAFF
TRBV6-6	.	.	TRBJ2-3	TGTGCCAGCAGTTACTCGACCCAAGGGGATACGCAGTATTTT	CASSYSTQGDTQYF
TRBV6-6	.	TRBD1	TRBJ2-2	TGTGCCAGCAGTTACTTAGGACAGGGGAACACCGGGGAGCTGTTTTTT	CASSYLGQGNTGELFF
TRBV6-5	.	.	TRBJ2-3	TGTGCCAGCAGCCGGGGTGGGTCTAGCATAGATACGCAGTATTTT	CASSRGGSSIDTQYF
TRBV18	.	TRBD1	TRBJ1-1	TGTGCCAGCTCACCACCGGGGACAGGGGGCTTAGCTTTCTTT	CASSPPGTGGLAFF